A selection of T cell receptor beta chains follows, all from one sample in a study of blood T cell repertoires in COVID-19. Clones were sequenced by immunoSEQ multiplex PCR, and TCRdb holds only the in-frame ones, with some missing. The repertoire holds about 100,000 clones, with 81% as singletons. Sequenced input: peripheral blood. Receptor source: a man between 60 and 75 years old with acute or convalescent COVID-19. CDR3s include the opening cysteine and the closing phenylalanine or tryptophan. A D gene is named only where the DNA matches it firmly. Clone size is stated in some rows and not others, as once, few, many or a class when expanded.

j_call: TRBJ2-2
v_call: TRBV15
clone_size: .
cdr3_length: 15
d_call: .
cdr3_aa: CATSREAGRTGELFF

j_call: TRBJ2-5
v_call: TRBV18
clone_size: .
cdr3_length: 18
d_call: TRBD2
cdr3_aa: CASSQGLAGGPNQETQYF

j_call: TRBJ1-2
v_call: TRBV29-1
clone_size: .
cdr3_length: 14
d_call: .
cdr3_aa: CSVDGWASNYGYTF

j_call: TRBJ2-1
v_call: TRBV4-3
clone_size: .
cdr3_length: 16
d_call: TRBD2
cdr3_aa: CASSQALAGGHNEQFF

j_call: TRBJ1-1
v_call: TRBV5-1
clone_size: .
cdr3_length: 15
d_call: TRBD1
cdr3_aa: CASSWGRQGRTEAFF

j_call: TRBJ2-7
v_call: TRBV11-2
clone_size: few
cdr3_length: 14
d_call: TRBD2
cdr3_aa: CASSLGLAGYEQYF

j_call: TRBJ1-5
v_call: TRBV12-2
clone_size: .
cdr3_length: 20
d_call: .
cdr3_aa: CASRSVNSRARGVGNQPQHF

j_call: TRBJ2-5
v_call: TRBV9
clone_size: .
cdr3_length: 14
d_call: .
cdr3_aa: CASSVEGLEETQYF

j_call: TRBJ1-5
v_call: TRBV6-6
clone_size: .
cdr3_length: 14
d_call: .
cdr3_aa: CASSLQGWNQPQHF

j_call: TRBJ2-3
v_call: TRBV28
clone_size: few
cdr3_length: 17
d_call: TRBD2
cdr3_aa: CASSFSASGASTDTQYF

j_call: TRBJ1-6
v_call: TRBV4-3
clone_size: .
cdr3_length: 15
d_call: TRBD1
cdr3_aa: CASSQGTGGNSPLHF

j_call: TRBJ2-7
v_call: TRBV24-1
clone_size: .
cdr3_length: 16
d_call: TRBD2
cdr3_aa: CATSATDTSGRGEQYF

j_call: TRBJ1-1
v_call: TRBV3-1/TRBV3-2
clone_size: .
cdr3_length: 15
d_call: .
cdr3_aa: CASSRDAGRNTEAFF

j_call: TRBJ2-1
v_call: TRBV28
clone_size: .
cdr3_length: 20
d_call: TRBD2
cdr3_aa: CASSPAPGLAGVRSYNEQFF

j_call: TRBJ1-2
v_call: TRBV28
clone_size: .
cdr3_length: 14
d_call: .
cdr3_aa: CASSPGGQHYGYTF

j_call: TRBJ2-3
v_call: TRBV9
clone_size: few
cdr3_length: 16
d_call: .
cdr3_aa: CASSVGTGATVDTQYF

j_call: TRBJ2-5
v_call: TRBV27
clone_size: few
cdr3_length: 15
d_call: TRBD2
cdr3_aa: CASSLFGGAEETQYF

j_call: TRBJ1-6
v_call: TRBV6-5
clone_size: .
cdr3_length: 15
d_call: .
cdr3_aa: CASSYFSGSGSPLHF

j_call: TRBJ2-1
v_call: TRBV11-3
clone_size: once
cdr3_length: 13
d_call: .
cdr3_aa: CASSLSGFHEQFF

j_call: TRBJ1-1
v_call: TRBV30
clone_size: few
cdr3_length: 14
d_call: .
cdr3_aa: CAWSLTASRPEAFF

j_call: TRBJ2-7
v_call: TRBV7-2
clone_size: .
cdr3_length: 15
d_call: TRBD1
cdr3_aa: CASSLLRQGAAEQYF

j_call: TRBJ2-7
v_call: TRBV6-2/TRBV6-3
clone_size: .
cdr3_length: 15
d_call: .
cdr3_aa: CASSYVLAGPYEQYF

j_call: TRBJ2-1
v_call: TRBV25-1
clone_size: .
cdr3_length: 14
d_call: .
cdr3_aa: CASSEYAYRNEQFF

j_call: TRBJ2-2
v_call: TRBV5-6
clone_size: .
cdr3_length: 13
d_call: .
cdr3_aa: CASSTDTTGELFF

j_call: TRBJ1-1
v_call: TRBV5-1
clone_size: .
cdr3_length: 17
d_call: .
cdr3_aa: CASSLGPEQGAGTEAFF

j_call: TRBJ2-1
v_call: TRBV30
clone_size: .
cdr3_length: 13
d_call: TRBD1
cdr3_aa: CAWSQDRGGEQFF

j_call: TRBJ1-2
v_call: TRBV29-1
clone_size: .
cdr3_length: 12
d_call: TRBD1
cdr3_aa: CSAEGQAIGYTF

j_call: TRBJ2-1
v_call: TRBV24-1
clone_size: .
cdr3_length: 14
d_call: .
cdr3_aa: CATSDLSSYNEQFF

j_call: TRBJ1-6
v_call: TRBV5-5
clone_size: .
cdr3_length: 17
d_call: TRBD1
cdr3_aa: CASSWGQPSSYNSPLHF